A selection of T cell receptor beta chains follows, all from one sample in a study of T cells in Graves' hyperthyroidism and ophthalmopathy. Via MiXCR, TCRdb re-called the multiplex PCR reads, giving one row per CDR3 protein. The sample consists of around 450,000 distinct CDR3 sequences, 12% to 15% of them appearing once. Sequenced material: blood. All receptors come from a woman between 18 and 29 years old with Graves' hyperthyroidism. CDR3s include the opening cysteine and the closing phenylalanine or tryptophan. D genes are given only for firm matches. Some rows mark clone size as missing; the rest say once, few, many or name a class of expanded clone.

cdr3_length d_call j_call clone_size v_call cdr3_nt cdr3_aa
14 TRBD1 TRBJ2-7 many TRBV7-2 TGTGCCAGCAGCACCGGGACAGGGGTTCACGAGCAGTACTTC CASSTGTGVHEQYF
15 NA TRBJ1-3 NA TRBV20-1 TGCAATGCTAGAGGACCCAGGGCTTCTGGAAACACCATATATTTT CNARGPRASGNTIYF
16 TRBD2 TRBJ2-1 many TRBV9 TGTGCCAGCAGCCCGACTAGCGGGAGGGCCCTCAATGAGCAGTTCTTC CASSPTSGRALNEQFF
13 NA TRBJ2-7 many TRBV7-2 TGTGCCAGCAGCCACGGCGGGAACTACGAGCAGTACTTC CASSHGGNYEQYF
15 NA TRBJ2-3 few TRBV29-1 TGCAGCGTTGAAACGTCAGGATCCATGACAGATACGCAGTATTTT CSVETSGSMTDTQYF
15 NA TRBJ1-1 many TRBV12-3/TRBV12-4 TGTGCCAGCAGTTTTGAGGGGGGATTGGACACTGAAGCTTTCTTT CASSFEGGLDTEAFF
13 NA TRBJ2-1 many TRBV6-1 TGTGCCAGCAGTCCCTATCCCTACAATGAGCAGTTCTTC CASSPYPYNEQFF
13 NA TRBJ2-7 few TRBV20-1 TGCAGTGCTACGAGGCTAGCGTCCTACGAGCAGTACTTC CSATRLASYEQYF
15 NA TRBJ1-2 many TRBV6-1 TGTGCCAGCAGTGAAATGACAGCGAGTAACTATGGCTACACCTTC CASSEMTASNYGYTF
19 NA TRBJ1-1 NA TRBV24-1 TGTGCCACCAGTGTCGTAACGCAATCAGGGAGGTTTCGCAACACTGAAGCTTTCTTT CATSVVTQSGRFRNTEAFF
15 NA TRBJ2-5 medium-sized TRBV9 TGTGCCAGCAGCGTAGACTGGGCCGTCGGGGAGACCCAGTACTTC CASSVDWAVGETQYF
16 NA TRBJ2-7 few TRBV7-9 TGTGCCAGCAGCCCGACCGGCGGGCGCGACTCCTACGAGCAGTACTTC CASSPTGGRDSYEQYF
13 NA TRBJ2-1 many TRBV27 TGTGCCAGCAGCTTAAGCTCCTACAATGAGCAGTTCTTC CASSLSSYNEQFF
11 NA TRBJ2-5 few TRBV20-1 TGCAGTGCTAGAGTACGGGAGTACCAGTACTTC CSARVREYQYF
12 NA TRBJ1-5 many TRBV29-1 TGCAGCGTTGGAGCAGGGGATCAGCCCCAGCATTTT CSVGAGDQPQHF
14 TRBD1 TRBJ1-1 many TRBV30 TGTGCCTGGAGTGCGGGGGACAGCGGCACTGAAGCTTTCTTT CAWSAGDSGTEAFF
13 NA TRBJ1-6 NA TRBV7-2 TGTGCCAGCAGCTTAAACAGTAATTCACCCCTCCACTTT CASSLNSNSPLHF
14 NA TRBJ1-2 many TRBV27 TGTGCCAGCAGTTTATCGGGTGGCTGGGATGGCTACACCTTC CASSLSGGWDGYTF
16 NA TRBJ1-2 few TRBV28 TGTGCCAGCGATTCCCGGGACGCTTCAGTGTCCTATGGCTACACCTTC CASDSRDASVSYGYTF
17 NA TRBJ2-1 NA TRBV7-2 TGTGCCAGCAGCTTAAGGAGGGGCCCGGGACGCTACAATGAGCAGTTCTTC CASSLRRGPGRYNEQFF
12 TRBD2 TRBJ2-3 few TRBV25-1 TGTGCCGCAAGCGGGAGGGCAGATACGCAGTATTTT CAASGRADTQYF
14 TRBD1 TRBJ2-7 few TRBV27 TGTGCCAGCAGTTTAGAGGGGACAGGGGACGAGCAGTACTTC CASSLEGTGDEQYF
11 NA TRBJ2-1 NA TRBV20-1 TGCAGTGCTACACTACACAATGAGCAGTTCTTC CSATLHNEQFF
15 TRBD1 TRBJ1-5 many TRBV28 TGTGCCAGCAGTAGGACAGGGGGCAGGGGTCAGCCCCAGCATTTT CASSRTGGRGQPQHF
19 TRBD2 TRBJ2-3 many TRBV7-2 TGTGCCAGCAGCTTAGTGGGACTAGCGGCATCCGACGCGACAGATACGCAGTATTTT CASSLVGLAASDATDTQYF
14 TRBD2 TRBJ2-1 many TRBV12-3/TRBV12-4 TGTGCCAGCGGGGGGACTAGCGGGAGAGGTGAGCAGTTCTTC CASGGTSGRGEQFF
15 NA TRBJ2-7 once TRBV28 TGTGCCAGCAGTAGGAGGGGAATAGGCTTCTACGAGCAGTACTTC CASSRRGIGFYEQYF
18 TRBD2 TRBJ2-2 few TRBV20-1 TGCAGTGCTAGAGATGGCGGCGGGAGTAACTTAATAGCCGGGGAGCTGTTTTTT CSARDGGGSNLIAGELFF
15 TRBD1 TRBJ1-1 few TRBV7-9 TGTGCCAGCAGCTTAAACCGGGACAGGGTCCCTGAAGCTTTCTTT CASSLNRDRVPEAFF
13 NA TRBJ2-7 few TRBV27 TGTGCCACCTCCCTCGCCAGCCACTACGAGCAGTACTTC CATSLASHYEQYF
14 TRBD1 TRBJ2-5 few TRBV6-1 TGTGCCAGCAGTAACCGACAGGGTAGCGAGACCCAGTACTTC CASSNRQGSETQYF
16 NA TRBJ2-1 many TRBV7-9 TGTGCCAGCAGCTTACCCAACAGATACCAGAGCAATGAGCAGTTCTTC CASSLPNRYQSNEQFF
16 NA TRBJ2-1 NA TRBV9 TGTGCCAGCAGCGTAGCTACGTTAGGGGGGGGGAATGAGCAGTTCTTC CASSVATLGGGNEQFF
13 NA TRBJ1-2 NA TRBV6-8 TGTGCCAGCGGTTACGGGGGGAACTATGGCTACACCTTC CASGYGGNYGYTF
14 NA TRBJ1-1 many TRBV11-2 TGTGCCAGCAGCTTAGGGCAGTGGAACACTGAAGCTTTCTTT CASSLGQWNTEAFF
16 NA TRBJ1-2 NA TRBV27 TGTGCCAGCAGTTTATCTCTAGGTTCGGCGGCCTATGGCTACACCTTC CASSLSLGSAAYGYTF
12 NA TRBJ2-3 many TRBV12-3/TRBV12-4 TGTGCCAGCAGCTTGAACACAGATACGCAGTATTTT CASSLNTDTQYF
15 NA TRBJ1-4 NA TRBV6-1 TGTGCCAGCAGTGAGAGGCGGGGGGCCGGGGAAAAACTGTTTTTT CASSERRGAGEKLFF
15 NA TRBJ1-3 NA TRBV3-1 TGTGCCAGCAGCCGATGGCCGGATTTTGGAAACACCATATATTTT CASSRWPDFGNTIYF
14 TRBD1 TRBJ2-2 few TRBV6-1 TGTGCCAGCAGGAACAGGGGAAACACCGGGGAGCTGTTTTTT CASRNRGNTGELFF
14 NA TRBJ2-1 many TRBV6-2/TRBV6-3 TGTGCCAGCAGTTACCGCGGGATCCTAAATGAGCAGTTCTTC CASSYRGILNEQFF
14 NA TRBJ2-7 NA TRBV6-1 TGTGTGGAGTTCGGGGGAACCTCTGCCTACGAGCAGTACTTC CVEFGGTSAYEQYF
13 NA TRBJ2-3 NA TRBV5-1 TGCGCCAGCAGCTTGGACTTTCCAGATACGCAGTATTTT CASSLDFPDTQYF
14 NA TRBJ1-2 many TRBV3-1 TGTGCCAGCAGCCAAGTGGAACAGGGCTATGGCTACACCTTC CASSQVEQGYGYTF
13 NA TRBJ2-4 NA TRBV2 TGTGCCAGCAAACGGGAGCAATTGAACATTCAGTACTTC CASKREQLNIQYF
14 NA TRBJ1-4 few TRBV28 TGTGCCAGCAGTTTAGACAGCTTCGGGGAAAAACTGTTTTTT CASSLDSFGEKLFF
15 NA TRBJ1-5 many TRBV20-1 TGCAGTGCTGTTGGACCGCTAGTTAGAAATCAGCCCCAGCATTTT CSAVGPLVRNQPQHF
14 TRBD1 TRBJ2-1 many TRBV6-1 TGTGCCAGCAGTTCCGGGACAGGGATAAATGAGCAGTTCTTC CASSSGTGINEQFF
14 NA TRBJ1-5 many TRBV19 TGTGCCAGTAGTCTCAGGGAGAGCAATCAGCCCCAGCATTTT CASSLRESNQPQHF
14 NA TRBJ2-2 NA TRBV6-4 TGTGCCAGCAGTTACCAGCCCGGCACCGGGGAGCTGTTTTTT CASSYQPGTGELFF
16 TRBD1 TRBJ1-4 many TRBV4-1 TGCGCCAGCAGCCACCGTTCGGGACAGGGTAGAGAAAAACTGTTTTTT CASSHRSGQGREKLFF
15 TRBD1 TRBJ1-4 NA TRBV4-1 TGCGCCAGCAGCATAGGACAGGCAACTAATGAAAAACTGTTTTTT CASSIGQATNEKLFF
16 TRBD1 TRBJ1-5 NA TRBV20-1 TGCAGTGCTAGACGGGACAGGGAGAATAGCAATCAGCCCCAGCATTTT CSARRDRENSNQPQHF
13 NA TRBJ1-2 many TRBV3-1 TGTGCCAGCAGTTCCGGGGTGACCTATGGCTACACCTTC CASSSGVTYGYTF
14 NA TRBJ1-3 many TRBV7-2 TGTGCCAGCAGCCCACAGGGCTCTGGAAACACCATATATTTT CASSPQGSGNTIYF
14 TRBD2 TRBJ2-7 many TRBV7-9 TGTGCCAGCAGCTTAGAAGCGGGAGCCCTCGAGCAGTACTTC CASSLEAGALEQYF
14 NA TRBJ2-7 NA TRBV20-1 TGCAGTGCTAGAGGCGGGTACGACTACTACGAGCAGTACTTC CSARGGYDYYEQYF